Listed below are T cell receptor beta chains from one sample, sequenced in a study of Graves' ophthalmopathy and Graves' hyperthyroidism. TCRdb independently ran MiXCR on the multiplex PCR reads; one entry per CDR3 protein. The top ten hold approximately 12% of the sample, which has about 1.2 million distinct CDR3 sequences, about two fifths seen once. The sequenced material came from peripheral blood or thyroid tissue (not recorded which). The receptors here all came from an adult man with Graves' hyperthyroidism. Both conserved end residues are part of each CDR3. D genes are given only for firm matches. The listing skips clone size in some rows; elsewhere it reads once, few, many or a size class.

D gene,clone size,V gene,J gene,CDR3 protein,CDR3 DNA
NA,NA,TRBV10-3,TRBJ2-2,CAISWHLTGELFF,TGTGCCATCAGTTGGCACCTCACCGGGGAGCTGTTTTTT
NA,NA,TRBV4-3,TRBJ1-3,CASSQDLLSSGNTIYF,TGCGCCAGCAGCCAAGATCTCCTGTCCTCTGGAAACACCATATATTTT
NA,NA,TRBV24-1,TRBJ1-5,CASSFSLGSNQPQHF,TGTGCCAGCAGTTTTTCCTTGGGTAGCAATCAGCCCCAGCATTTT
NA,few,TRBV12-3/TRBV12-4,TRBJ2-7,CASKLKGGLGLYEQYF,TGTGCCAGCAAGTTGAAGGGGGGGCTCGGGCTTTACGAGCAGTACTTC
NA,NA,TRBV6-5,TRBJ2-7,CASRPPGPSGYEQYF,TGTGCCAGCAGACCACCGGGACCCTCGGGCTACGAGCAGTACTTC
NA,many,TRBV6-1,TRBJ2-7,CASSEAGEVHYEQYF,TGTGCCAGCAGTGAAGCGGGAGAGGTTCATTACGAGCAGTACTTC
NA,few,TRBV7-2,TRBJ1-2,CASSPSRTSYYGYTF,TGTGCCAGCAGCCCTTCCAGGACGTCCTACTATGGCTACACCTTC
TRBD1,NA,TRBV12-3/TRBV12-4,TRBJ1-2,CASSTRTGPRGYTF,TGTGCCAGCAGTACCCGGACAGGGCCGCGGGGCTACACCTTC
NA,NA,TRBV2,TRBJ2-5,CASRVAGCETQYF,TGTGCCAGCAGAGTAGCAGGGTGTGAGACCCAGTACTTC
TRBD1,many,TRBV5-1,TRBJ2-7,CASSLPGQGTYEQYF,TGCGCCAGCAGCTTACCGGGACAGGGGACCTACGAGCAGTACTTC
NA,NA,TRBV5-1,TRBJ2-7,CASSSQTGRYEQYF,TGCGCCAGCAGCTCGCAGACAGGGAGGTACGAGCAGTACTTC
NA,many,TRBV7-8,TRBJ2-7,CASSSGDYEQYF,TGTGCCAGCAGCTCCGGGGACTACGAGCAGTACTTC
NA,many,TRBV5-5,TRBJ2-6,CASSLGHNSGANVLTF,TGTGCCAGCAGCTTGGGACACAACTCTGGGGCCAACGTCCTGACTTTC
NA,NA,TRBV5-4,TRBJ1-2,CGSSLRGGFRGYTF,TGTGGCAGCAGCTTGCGGGGTGGTTTTCGGGGCTACACCTTC
NA,NA,TRBV10-3,TRBJ2-2,CAIRPPQNTGELFF,TGTGCCATCAGGCCCCCCCAGAACACCGGGGAGCTGTTTTTT
NA,NA,TRBV3-1,TRBJ1-1,CAGSQDLVPGEAFF,TGTGCCGGCAGCCAAGATTTGGTCCCGGGTGAAGCTTTCTTT
TRBD2,few,TRBV20-1,TRBJ2-5,CSARSQLAGGLETQYF,TGCAGTGCTAGATCGCAACTAGCGGGAGGTTTGGAGACCCAGTACTTC
TRBD1,many,TRBV4-2,TRBJ2-7,CASSDDRGRDEQYF,TGTGCCAGCAGCGACGACAGGGGGCGAGACGAGCAGTACTTC
NA,few,TRBV20-1,TRBJ2-7,CSASPGGSTSSSYEQYF,TGCAGTGCTAGTCCCGGGGGCAGCACCTCTAGCTCCTACGAGCAGTACTTC
NA,NA,TRBV6-5,TRBJ1-1,CASSYWVDAEAFF,TGTGCCAGCAGTTATTGGGTGGACGCAGAAGCTTTCTTT
NA,NA,TRBV6-2/TRBV6-3,TRBJ1-5,CASSRRGAWASGDQPQHF,TGTGCCAGCAGCCGCAGGGGAGCCTGGGCCTCAGGGGATCAGCCCCAGCATTTT
NA,many,TRBV7-9,TRBJ1-5,CASSYGTENQPQHF,TGTGCCAGCAGCTACGGGACGGAGAATCAGCCCCAGCATTTT
NA,few,TRBV2,TRBJ1-1,CASRGLRNTEAFF,TGTGCCAGCAGAGGACTGCGTAACACTGAAGCTTTCTTT
NA,NA,TRBV9,TRBJ1-5,CASSHPTFGQNQPQHF,TGTGCCAGCAGCCACCCGACCTTTGGACAAAATCAGCCCCAGCATTTT
NA,NA,TRBV20-1,TRBJ1-5,CSAKGDSNQPQHF,TGCAGTGCTAAGGGAGATAGCAATCAGCCCCAGCATTTT
TRBD2,NA,TRBV6-5,TRBJ2-7,CASSYGPPAGGYEQYF,TGTGCCAGCAGTTACGGTCCTCCAGCGGGGGGGTACGAGCAGTACTTC
NA,NA,TRBV6-5,TRBJ1-6,CASTGPVSNSPLHF,TGTGCCAGCACCGGACCCGTCTCGAACTCACCCCTCCACTTT
NA,many,TRBV29-1,TRBJ2-7,CSVRRGTEMDF,TGCAGCGTTAGGCGAGGGACTGAGATGGACTTC
NA,NA,TRBV19,TRBJ2-7,CASSMDPGRTLWEQYF,TGTGCCAGTAGTATGGACCCAGGACGGACGCTTTGGGAGCAGTACTTC
NA,few,TRBV10-1,TRBJ2-3,CASSEFVSTDTQYF,TGCGCCAGCAGTGAGTTCGTTAGCACAGATACGCAGTATTTT
TRBD1,once,TRBV6-2/TRBV6-3,TRBJ2-2,CASRRDSVTGELFF,TGTGCCAGTAGACGGGACAGCGTCACCGGGGAGCTGTTTTTT
NA,many,TRBV4-3,TRBJ1-1,CASSQVLGDTEAFF,TGCGCCAGCAGCCAAGTTCTGGGTGACACTGAAGCTTTCTTT
TRBD2,NA,TRBV20-1,TRBJ2-7,CSARDKAGREYVHEQYF,TGCAGTGCTAGAGATAAAGCGGGACGAGAATATGTGCACGAGCAGTACTTC
TRBD1,NA,TRBV4-1,TRBJ2-7,CASSQQQGASYEQYF,TGCGCCAGCAGCCAACAGCAGGGGGCATCTTACGAGCAGTACTTC
TRBD1,many,TRBV10-3,TRBJ2-7,CAIGPRDRGDEQYF,TGTGCCATCGGCCCTCGGGACAGGGGTGACGAGCAGTACTTC
NA,many,TRBV6-5,TRBJ1-5,CAGRRVQRVSNQPQHF,TGTGCCGGTCGCCGGGTCCAAAGAGTAAGCAATCAGCCCCAGCATTTT
NA,few,TRBV20-1,TRBJ2-6,CSARGIGRASGANVLTF,TGCAGTGCTAGAGGGATAGGGAGAGCCTCTGGGGCCAACGTCCTGACTTTC
NA,few,TRBV9,TRBJ2-5,CASSVEGRVQETQYF,TGTGCCAGCAGCGTAGAGGGAAGGGTCCAAGAGACCCAGTACTTC
TRBD2,NA,TRBV4-1,TRBJ2-7,CASSHPTSGWDEQYF,TGCGCCAGCAGCCACCCGACTAGCGGGTGGGACGAGCAGTACTTC
TRBD1,many,TRBV7-2,TRBJ2-7,CASSFTPGQGYEQYF,TGTGCCAGCAGTTTTACTCCGGGACAGGGCTACGAGCAGTACTTC
NA,many,TRBV6-6,TRBJ1-5,CASIMGSSNQPQHF,TGTGCCAGCATCATGGGAAGTAGCAATCAGCCCCAGCATTTT
NA,few,TRBV10-3,TRBJ2-7,CAIGAYEQYF,TGTGCCATAGGGGCCTACGAGCAGTACTTC
NA,many,TRBV2,TRBJ2-7,CASSVGLGEQYF,TGTGCCAGCAGTGTGGGACTTGGAGAGCAGTACTTC
TRBD1,few,TRBV4-2,TRBJ1-1,CASSPPGQMNTEAFF,TGTGCCAGCAGCCCTCCGGGACAGATGAACACTGAAGCTTTCTTT